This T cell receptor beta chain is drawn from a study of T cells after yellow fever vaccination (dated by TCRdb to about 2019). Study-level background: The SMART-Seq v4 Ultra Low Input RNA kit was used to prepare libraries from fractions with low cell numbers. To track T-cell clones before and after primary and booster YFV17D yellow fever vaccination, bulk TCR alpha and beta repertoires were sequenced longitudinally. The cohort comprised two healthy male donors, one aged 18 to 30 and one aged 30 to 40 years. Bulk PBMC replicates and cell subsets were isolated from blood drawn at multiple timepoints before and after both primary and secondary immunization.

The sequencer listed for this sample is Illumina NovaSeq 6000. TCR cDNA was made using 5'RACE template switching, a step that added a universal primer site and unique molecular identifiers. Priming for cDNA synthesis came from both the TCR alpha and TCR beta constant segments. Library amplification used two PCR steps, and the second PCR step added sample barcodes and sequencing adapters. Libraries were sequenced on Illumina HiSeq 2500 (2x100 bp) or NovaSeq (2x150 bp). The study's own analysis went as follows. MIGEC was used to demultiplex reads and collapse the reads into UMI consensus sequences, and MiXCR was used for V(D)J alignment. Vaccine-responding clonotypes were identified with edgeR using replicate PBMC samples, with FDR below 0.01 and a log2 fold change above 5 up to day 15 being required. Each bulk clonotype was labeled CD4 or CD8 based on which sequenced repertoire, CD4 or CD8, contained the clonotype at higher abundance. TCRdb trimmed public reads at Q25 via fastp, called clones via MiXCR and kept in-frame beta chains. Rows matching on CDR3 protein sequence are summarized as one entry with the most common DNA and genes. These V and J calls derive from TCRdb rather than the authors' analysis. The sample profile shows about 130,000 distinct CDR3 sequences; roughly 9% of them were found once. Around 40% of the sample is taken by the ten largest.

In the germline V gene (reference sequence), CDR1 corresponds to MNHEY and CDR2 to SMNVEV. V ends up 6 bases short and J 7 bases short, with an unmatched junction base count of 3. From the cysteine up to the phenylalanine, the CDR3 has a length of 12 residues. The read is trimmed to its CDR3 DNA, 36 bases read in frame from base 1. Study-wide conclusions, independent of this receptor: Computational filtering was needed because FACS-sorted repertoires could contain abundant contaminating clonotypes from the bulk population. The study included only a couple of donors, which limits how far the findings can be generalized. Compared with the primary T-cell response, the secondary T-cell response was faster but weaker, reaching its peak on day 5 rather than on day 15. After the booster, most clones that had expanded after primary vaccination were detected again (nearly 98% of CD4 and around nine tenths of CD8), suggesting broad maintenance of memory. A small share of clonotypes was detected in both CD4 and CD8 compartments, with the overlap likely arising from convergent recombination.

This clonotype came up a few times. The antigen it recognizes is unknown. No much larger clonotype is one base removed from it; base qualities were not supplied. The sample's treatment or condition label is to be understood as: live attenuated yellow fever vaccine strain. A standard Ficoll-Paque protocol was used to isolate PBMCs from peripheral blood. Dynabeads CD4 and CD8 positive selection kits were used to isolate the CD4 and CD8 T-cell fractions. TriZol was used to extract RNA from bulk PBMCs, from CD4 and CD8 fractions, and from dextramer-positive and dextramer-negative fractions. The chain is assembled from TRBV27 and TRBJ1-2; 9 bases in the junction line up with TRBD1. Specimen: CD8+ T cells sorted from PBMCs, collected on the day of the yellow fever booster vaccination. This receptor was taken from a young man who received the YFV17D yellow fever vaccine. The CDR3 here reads CASRTGGSGYTF. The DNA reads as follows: TGTGCCAGCAGGACAGGGGGAAGTGGCTACACCTTC.